The clone carrying this T cell receptor (beta chain) was picked up a small number of times. The data were obtained in a study of blood T cell repertoires in COVID-19. Whole-study context: Donors in the United States, Italy and Spain gave samples during acute or convalescent COVID-19.

Only in-frame clones appear in the TCRdb table, and some are missing; sequencing was by immunoSEQ multiplex PCR. The sample yields around 200,000 clones, approximately 83% seen once. Germline CDR1 is SGDLS and CDR2 is YYNGEE. This CDR3 comprises 15 residues. The V and J ends lost 3 bases and 6 bases, in that order; junction bases with no gene match: 8. The specimen was peripheral blood. This chain connects TRBV9 to TRBJ1-5; 8 nucleotides agree with TRBD1. The receptor was isolated from a man aged 55 to 70 with acute or convalescent COVID-19. The CDR3 nucleotides are TGTGCCAGCAGCGACGGGACAGGTGGTGGTCAGCCCCAGCATTTT. Amino acids: CASSDGTGGGQPQHF. Full variable domain (outside the CDR3, taken from reference TRBV9 and TRBJ1-5): DSGVTQTPKHLITATGQRVTLRCSPRSGDLSVYWYQQSLDQGLQFLIQYYNGEERAKGNILERFSAQQFPDLHSELNLSSLELGDSALYFCASSDGTGGGQPQHFGDGTRLSIL.